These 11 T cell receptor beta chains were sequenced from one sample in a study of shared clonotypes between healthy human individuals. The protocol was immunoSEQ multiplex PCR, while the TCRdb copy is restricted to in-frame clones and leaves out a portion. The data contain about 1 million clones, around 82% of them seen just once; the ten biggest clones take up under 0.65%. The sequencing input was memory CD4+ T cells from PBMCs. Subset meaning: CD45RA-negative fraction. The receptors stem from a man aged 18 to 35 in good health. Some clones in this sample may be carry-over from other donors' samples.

DNA of the CDR3: TGTGCCAGCAGTGGACAGCCGGCCTACGAGCAGTACTTC. It encodes CASSGQPAYEQYF. V and J are TRBV28 and TRBJ2-7, with D possibly matching TRBD1 (6 bases). The CDR3 has 13 residues. Germline V gene data show CDR1 as MDHEN and CDR2 as SYDVKM. Trimming pared 5 bases from V and 2 bases from J, leaving 10 bases between.

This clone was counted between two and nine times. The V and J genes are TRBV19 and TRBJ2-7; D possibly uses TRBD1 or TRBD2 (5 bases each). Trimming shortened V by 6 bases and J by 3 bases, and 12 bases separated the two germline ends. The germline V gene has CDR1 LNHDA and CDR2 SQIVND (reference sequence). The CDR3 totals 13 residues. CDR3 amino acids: CASRIGAGYEQYF. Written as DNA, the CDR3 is TGTGCCAGTAGGATCGGGGCAGGCTACGAGCAGTACTTC.

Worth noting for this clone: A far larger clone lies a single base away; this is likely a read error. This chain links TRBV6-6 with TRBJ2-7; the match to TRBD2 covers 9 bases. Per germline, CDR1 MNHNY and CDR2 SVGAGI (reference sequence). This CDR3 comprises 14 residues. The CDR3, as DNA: TGTGCCAGCACGCTTAGCGGGAGCTCTCCCGAGCGGTACTTC. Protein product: CASTLSGSSPERYF.

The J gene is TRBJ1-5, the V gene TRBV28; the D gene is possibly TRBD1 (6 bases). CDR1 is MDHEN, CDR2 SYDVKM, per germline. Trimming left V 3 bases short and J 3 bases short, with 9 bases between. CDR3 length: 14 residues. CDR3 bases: TGTGCCAGCAGTTTCGGGGGCACCAATCAGCCCCAGCATTTT. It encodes CASSFGGTNQPQHF. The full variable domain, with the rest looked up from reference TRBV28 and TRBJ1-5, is DVKVTQSSRYLVKRTGEKVFLECVQDMDHENMFWYRQDPGLGLRLIYFSYDVKMKEKGDIPEGYSVSREKKERFSLILESASTNQTSMYLCASSFGGTNQPQHFGDGTRLSIL.

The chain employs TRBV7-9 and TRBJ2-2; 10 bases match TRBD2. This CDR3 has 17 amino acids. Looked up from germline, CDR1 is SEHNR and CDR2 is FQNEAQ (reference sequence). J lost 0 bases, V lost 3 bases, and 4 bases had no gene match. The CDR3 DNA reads TGTGCCAGCAGCTTTCATAGCGGGAGGACGAACACCGGGGAGCTGTTTTTT. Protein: CASSFHSGRTNTGELFF. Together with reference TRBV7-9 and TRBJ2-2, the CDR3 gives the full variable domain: DTGVSQNPRHKITKRGQNVTFRCDPISEHNRLYWYRQTLGQGPEFLTYFQNEAQLEKSRLLSDRFSAERPKGSFSTLEIQRTEQGDSAMYLCASSFHSGRTNTGELFFGEGSRLTVL.

As DNA, the CDR3 is TGTGCCAGCAGTGGTAGCTTCTCCTACGAGCAGTACTTC. Translating it yields CASSGSFSYEQYF. This chain uses TRBV28 with TRBJ2-7; no reliable D call. Germline V CDR1 and CDR2: MDHEN, SYDVKM. The CDR3 runs 13 residues. V was clipped by 5 bases and J by 0 bases, with 8 bases between them.

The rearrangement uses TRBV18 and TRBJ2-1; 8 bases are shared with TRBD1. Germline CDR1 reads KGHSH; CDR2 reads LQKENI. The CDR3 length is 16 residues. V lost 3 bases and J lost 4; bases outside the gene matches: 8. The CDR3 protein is CASSPKDRVAYNEQFF. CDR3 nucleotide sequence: TGTGCCAGCTCACCTAAGGACAGGGTGGCGTACAATGAGCAGTTCTTC.

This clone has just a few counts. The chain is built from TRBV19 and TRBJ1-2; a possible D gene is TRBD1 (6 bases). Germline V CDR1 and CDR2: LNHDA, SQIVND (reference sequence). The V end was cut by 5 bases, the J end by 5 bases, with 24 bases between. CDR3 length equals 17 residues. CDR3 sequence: CASSLTPPGGGGYGYTF. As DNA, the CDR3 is TGTGCCAGTAGTCTCACCCCACCGGGAGGGGGGGGGTATGGCTACACCTTC.

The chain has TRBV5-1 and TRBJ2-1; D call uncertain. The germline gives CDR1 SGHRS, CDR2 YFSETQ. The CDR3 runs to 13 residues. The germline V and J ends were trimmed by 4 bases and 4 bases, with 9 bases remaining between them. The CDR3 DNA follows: TGCGCCAGCAGCCTTCTAGAGTACAATGAGCAGTTCTTC. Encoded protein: CASSLLEYNEQFF.

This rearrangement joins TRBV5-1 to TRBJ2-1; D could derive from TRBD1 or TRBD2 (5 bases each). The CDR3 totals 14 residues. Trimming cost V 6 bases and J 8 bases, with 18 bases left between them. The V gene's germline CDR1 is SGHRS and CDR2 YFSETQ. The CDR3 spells CASNRGYREDEQFF. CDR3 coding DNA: TGCGCCAGCAATCGGGGCTACCGCGAGGATGAGCAGTTCTTC.

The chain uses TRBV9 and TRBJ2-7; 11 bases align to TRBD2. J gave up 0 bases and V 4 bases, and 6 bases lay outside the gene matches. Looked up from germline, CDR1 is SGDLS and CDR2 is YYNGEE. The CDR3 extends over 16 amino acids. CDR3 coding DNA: TGTGCCAGCAGCCCGGGACTAGCGGCCGACTCCTACGAGCAGTACTTC. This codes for CASSPGLAADSYEQYF.